This T cell receptor (beta chain) was found in a study of tumor-infiltrating lymphocytes in primary liver carcinoma. The CDR3 has 15 amino acids. From germline, CDR1 is MGHRA and CDR2 YSYEKL. Starting from 400 to 500 ng of total RNA, TCR beta cDNA was produced with a primer in the constant region. Slightly modified ARM-PCR served as the procedure for the TCR beta libraries. These libraries came from three rounds of nested multiplex PCR. Two initial PCR rounds of roughly 10 cycles each paired TRBV1-TRBV30 forward primers with a C-beta reverse primer. A single record per CDR3 protein comes from TCRdb applying MiXCR to the multiplex PCR reads. The table shows about 74,000 distinct CDR3 sequences, with roughly three quarters occurring only once. On this clonotype itself: Germline and junction disagree at one end, which may indicate a read error.

DNA and RNA were both co-extracted from 20-30 mg of bulk tissue that had not been sorted. The receptor was isolated from a man aged 40-50 years with primary liver carcinoma and hepatitis B virus infection. J is TRBJ2-1 and V is TRBV4-1; D gene uncertain. Material for sequencing was liver tumor tissue from sampling region 4. Noted subset: tumor region T4, right-lateral pole. The CDR3 here is CASSQRSVTYYEQFF. The CDR3 nucleotides read TGCGCCAGTAGCCAAAGATCTGTGACCTACTATGAGCAGTTCTTC.